This T cell receptor (beta chain) was observed in a study of cytomegalovirus exposure and HLA in healthy donors. Whole-study findings and limits: There were reportedly fewer N-insertions in an Asian-associated ancestry cluster than the roughly 670-donor mean, in a later analysis. In an earlier analysis, about 87% or about 30%: the productive usage of most TCR beta V segments. It was about 180 TCR beta chains that were listed as cytomegalovirus-associated.

The CDR3 runs to 16 residues. Germline V gene data show CDR1 as MDHEN and CDR2 as SYDVKM. Trimming stripped 3 bases from V and 8 bases from J, with 20 bases between. About this clone: Its antigen remains unknown.

Amplification used 60 Vbeta primers and 13 Jbeta primers. Profiled with immunoSEQ multiplex PCR; TCRdb holds only in-frame clones, not every one. The profile covers over 90,000 clones, with 65% to 80% appearing a single time and roughly 3% taken by the ten largest. The sequenced sample consisted of PBMCs. The chain couples TRBV28 to TRBJ1-3; D remains unclear. The TCR originated in a female donor in good health and CMV-seropositive. CDR3 loop: CASSLTRPSTADTIYF. The CDR3 coding sequence is TGTGCCAGCAGTTTGACCCGACCAAGTACAGCGGACACCATATATTTT.